This T cell receptor (beta chain) was observed in a study of identical twins. Template switching added a universal primer site, and cDNA bore unique molecular identifiers. MiXCR was run by TCRdb on the 5' RACE reads, yielding one entry per CDR3 protein. The table lists hundreds of thousands of distinct CDR3 sequences, under 9% of them singletons, with about 0.98% in the top ten. Trimming took off 4 bases at V and 7 bases at J, with 8 bases between the two ends. Germline V CDR1 and CDR2: SNHLY, FYNNEI. CDR3 length equals 12 residues. General study points: Alpha sequences out of frame and shared by twins had excess low generation probability.

This clonotype showed up just a few times. The antigen is unknown. The same sample was also used in a study of yellow fever vaccine responses in identical twins.

The TCR sequence derives from a young woman in good health. The specimen sequenced was PBMCs. V gene TRBV2 combines with J gene TRBJ1-5; no reliable D call. CDR3 in amino acids: CASSGEGQPQHF. The CDR3 DNA reads as TGTGCCAGCAGTGGGGAGGGCCAGCCCCAGCATTTT.